The source of this TCR beta chain is a study of shared clonotypes between healthy human individuals. This table comes from immunoSEQ multiplex PCR, and its TCRdb copy is limited to in-frame clones, with some not included. The profile shows hundreds of thousands of clones, around 97% of them singletons. CDR3 size: 14 residues. From germline, CDR1 is SGHAT and CDR2 FQNNGV. This chain connects TRBV11-2 to TRBJ2-5; TRBD1 aligns across 7 bases. The DNA matches TRBJ2-7 better at its end, which makes the J call doubtful. This clonotype was obtained from a woman in her 30s in good health. Material for sequencing was naive CD4+ T cells sorted from blood. Subset noted: CD45RA+ positively selected. The CDR3 nucleotides read TGTGCCAGCAGCCCCGGGACAGAGACCTACGAGCAGTACTTC. This gives the protein CASSPGTETYEQYF.